The rows below give T cell receptor beta chains drawn from one sample of a study of T cell responses to AZD1222 COVID-19 vaccine. Measured with immunoSEQ multiplex PCR; TCRdb has only the in-frame clones, and not every one. This sample yields about 130,000 clones, of which approximately 90% are seen a single time; approximately 1.5% belongs to the top ten. The sequences come from peripheral blood, collected on day 0 of AZD1222 vaccination. These receptors all stem from an adult in good health. CDR3s include the opening cysteine and the closing phenylalanine or tryptophan. Fields, in order: J gene, V gene, clone size, D gene, CDR3 DNA, CDR3 protein. The D gene is left open where the match is weak. Size is stated for part of the rows, as once, few or many counts, or as a class when the clone is expanded.

j_gene: TRBJ2-3
v_gene: TRBV28
abundance: .
d_gene: TRBD2
CDR3nt: TGTGCCAGCAGTTCCCTTGGACTAGCGGGGGGGCAAGATACGCAGTATTTT
CDR3aa: CASSSLGLAGGQDTQYF

j_gene: TRBJ1-2
v_gene: TRBV5-4
abundance: .
d_gene: .
CDR3nt: TGTGCCAGCAGCTTGGACAGGGTAGTCGACTATGGCTACACCTTC
CDR3aa: CASSLDRVVDYGYTF

j_gene: TRBJ1-4
v_gene: TRBV28
abundance: few
d_gene: .
CDR3nt: TGTGCCAGCAGTTTATGGGGGACAACTGCTCGAAAACTGTTTTTT
CDR3aa: CASSLWGTTARKLFF

j_gene: TRBJ2-2
v_gene: TRBV5-1
abundance: .
d_gene: TRBD2
CDR3nt: TGCGCCAGCAGCTTGGTGGTAGCGGGGGCCGGGGAGCTGTTTTTT
CDR3aa: CASSLVVAGAGELFF

j_gene: TRBJ1-1
v_gene: TRBV7-2
abundance: .
d_gene: TRBD1
CDR3nt: TGTGCCAGCAGCTTGTACAGACAGGGATCTGAAGCTTTCTTT
CDR3aa: CASSLYRQGSEAFF

j_gene: TRBJ2-1
v_gene: TRBV4-1
abundance: .
d_gene: .
CDR3nt: TGCGCCAGCAGCCAAGAAGCAGGGTCTACAAATGAGCAGTTCTTC
CDR3aa: CASSQEAGSTNEQFF

j_gene: TRBJ1-5
v_gene: TRBV2
abundance: .
d_gene: .
CDR3nt: TGTGCCAGCAGTGAGGGACATAGCAATCAGCCCCAGCATTTT
CDR3aa: CASSEGHSNQPQHF

j_gene: TRBJ2-2
v_gene: TRBV9
abundance: .
d_gene: .
CDR3nt: TGTGCCAGCAGCGTCCGGGACGCCGGGGAGCTGTTTTTT
CDR3aa: CASSVRDAGELFF

j_gene: TRBJ2-1
v_gene: TRBV19
abundance: .
d_gene: .
CDR3nt: TGTGCCAGTAAGCGCAGAAGCTCCTACAATGAGCAGTTCTTC
CDR3aa: CASKRRSSYNEQFF

j_gene: TRBJ1-6
v_gene: TRBV7-2
abundance: .
d_gene: .
CDR3nt: TGTGCCGGAAGTATAAGCTCCTATAATTCACCCCTCCACTTT
CDR3aa: CAGSISSYNSPLHF

j_gene: TRBJ2-3
v_gene: TRBV11-2
abundance: .
d_gene: .
CDR3nt: TGTGCCAGCAGCTTAGGGTTCAGGGGGGCTAGCACAGATACGCAGTATTTT
CDR3aa: CASSLGFRGASTDTQYF

j_gene: TRBJ2-2
v_gene: TRBV5-6
abundance: .
d_gene: TRBD2
CDR3nt: TGTGCCAGCAGCCGCCTAGCGGGGACCGGGGAGCTGTTTTTT
CDR3aa: CASSRLAGTGELFF

j_gene: TRBJ2-7
v_gene: TRBV6-5
abundance: .
d_gene: .
CDR3nt: TGTGCCAGCGCCCGGCCGGGGGGCAGGGCCAACGAGCAGTACTTC
CDR3aa: CASARPGGRANEQYF

j_gene: TRBJ1-5
v_gene: TRBV18
abundance: .
d_gene: TRBD1
CDR3nt: TGTGCCAGCTCCCAAGGACAGGGCAATCAGCCCCAGCATTTT
CDR3aa: CASSQGQGNQPQHF

j_gene: TRBJ1-5
v_gene: TRBV3-1/TRBV3-2
abundance: .
d_gene: .
CDR3nt: TGTGCCAGCAGCATGGCCGTTTCCCAGCCCCAGCATTTT
CDR3aa: CASSMAVSQPQHF

j_gene: TRBJ2-2
v_gene: TRBV19
abundance: .
d_gene: .
CDR3nt: TGTGCCAGCAACGGACTATCCGGGGAGCTGTTTTTT
CDR3aa: CASNGLSGELFF

j_gene: TRBJ1-6
v_gene: TRBV5-1
abundance: .
d_gene: TRBD1
CDR3nt: TGCGCCAGCAGCTGGACCGGGACAGATAATTCACCCCTCCACTTT
CDR3aa: CASSWTGTDNSPLHF

j_gene: TRBJ1-5
v_gene: TRBV6-5
abundance: .
d_gene: .
CDR3nt: TGTGCCAGCAGTTACTCTGGAGTCTCCAATCAGCCCCAGCATTTT
CDR3aa: CASSYSGVSNQPQHF

j_gene: TRBJ1-1
v_gene: TRBV28
abundance: .
d_gene: TRBD1
CDR3nt: TGTGCCAGCAGTTTACTGCCGGGACAGGGGTCGACTGAAGCTTTCTTT
CDR3aa: CASSLLPGQGSTEAFF

j_gene: TRBJ2-5
v_gene: TRBV7-2
abundance: .
d_gene: TRBD1
CDR3nt: TGTGCCAGCAGCTTAATGTTGGGACAGGGGGGAGAGACCCAGTACTTC
CDR3aa: CASSLMLGQGGETQYF